What follows describes a single T cell receptor beta chain. Antigen specificity is unknown. These data come from a study of T cells in localized non-small cell lung cancer. Assay: immunoSEQ multiplex PCR; the TCRdb copy retains only in-frame clones and omits some. The data contain some 52,000 clones, about nine tenths of them singletons. Study conclusions and caveats: Median detection of top 100 tumor clones in adjacent lung was 57 clones. Higher blood T cell density went with longer overall survival. Tumor showed lower T cell clonality than uninvolved adjacent lung, where it was highest. It remains possible that heterogeneity exists, since only one tumor region was sequenced.

The receptor's source is a male donor at least 60 years old with stage III squamous cell lung carcinoma. The sequenced sample was peripheral blood, obtained before any cancer treatment.

The CDR3 loop is CASSSGVNTEAFF. CDR3 nucleotide sequence: TGTGCCAGCAGCTCTGGGGTGAACACTGAAGCTTTCTTT. This chain uses TRBV5-4 with TRBJ1-1; D not resolved. This CDR3 is built from 13 residues. Germline CDR1 reads SGHNT; CDR2 reads YYREEE (reference sequence). Trimming removed 3 bases from V and 0 bases from J, with 6 bases in between. The variable domain in full, completed from reference TRBV5-4 and TRBJ1-1, reads ETGVTQSPTHLIKTRGQQVTLRCSSQSGHNTVSWYQQALGQGPQFIFQYYREEENGRGNFPPRFSGLQFPNYSSELNVNALELDDSALYLCASSSGVNTEAFFGQGTRLTVV.